Listed here are 8 T cell receptor beta chains from one sample, sequenced in a study of cytomegalovirus exposure and HLA in healthy donors (TCRdb year 2017). The library was generated by the immunoSEQ multiplex PCR assay. A mixture of 60 forward primers for TCR Vbeta segments and 13 reverse primers for TCR Jbeta segments was used in the multiplex PCR. The source is immuneACCESS, and TCRdb retained only in-frame sequences with V and J called. Part of the clones is not carried over; for the studies checked, unresolved V genes explain less than half of this, and the remainder is unexplained. This sample is represented by roughly 92,000 clones; approximately 80% of them were singletons. The ten top clones hold around 4.2% of the sample. Sequencing used PBMCs. Source of these receptors: a woman in her 70s in good health and CMV-seropositive.

This chain links TRBV30 with TRBJ1-2, with a possible D match to TRBD1 (6 bases). The CDR3 covers 12 residues. CDR1 GTSNPN and CDR2 SVGIG come from the germline V gene (reference sequence). V was clipped by 1 base and J by 6 bases, with 9 bases between them. The CDR3 DNA reads as TGTGCCTGGAGTGACAGGGTGAATGGCTACACCTTC. It is translated as CAWSDRVNGYTF.

The table lists this clone with a few counts. The chain is built from TRBV6-1 and TRBJ2-1, with D possibly matching TRBD1 (5 bases). Germline loops: CDR1 MNHNS, CDR2 SASEGT. Trimming shortened V by 8 bases and J by 0 bases, and 17 bases separated the two germline ends. CDR3 length: 16 residues. CDR3 DNA: TGTGCCAGCGGTGGATTAAGGGGTCGCTCCTACAATGAGCAGTTCTTC. It codes for CASGGLRGRSYNEQFF.

This clone appeared a few times. V and J are TRBV28 and TRBJ2-5; TRBD2 matches at 12 bases. Germline V gene lookup returns CDR1 MDHEN and CDR2 SYDVKM. This CDR3 has 18 amino acids. With V trimmed by 1 base and J by 5 bases, 11 bases remained unmatched. This CDR3 reads CASSLYSRTSGRWETQYF. The CDR3, as DNA: TGTGCCAGCAGTTTATATTCCCGAACTAGCGGGAGGTGGGAGACCCAGTACTTC.

This clone showed up just a few times. V gene TRBV7-2 combines with J gene TRBJ1-2; unclear D gene. The CDR3 is 13 amino acids. The germline CDR1 and CDR2 sequences are SGHTA and FQGNSA. Trimming shortened V by 3 bases and J by 0 bases, and 5 bases separated the two germline ends. This CDR3 reads CASSFDTNYGYTF. CDR3 nucleotide sequence: TGTGCCAGCAGCTTCGACACTAACTATGGCTACACCTTC.

The chain is built from TRBV6-5 and TRBJ2-7, with a weak D call TRBD2 (7 bases). Germline CDR1 is MNHEY and CDR2 is SVGAGI. V lost 4 bases, J lost 3 bases, and 19 bases lay in between. The CDR3 sequence is 16 residues long. The DNA for the CDR3 is TGTGCCAGCAGTTTACAAACCGGGGGGCGATTCTACGAGCAGTACTTC. This sequence encodes CASSLQTGGRFYEQYF.

A few counts support this clone. Other DNA sequences in this specimen translate into the identical CDR3. This sequence joins TRBV7-2 and TRBJ2-1; the D gene is possibly TRBD2 (6 bases). The V and J ends lost 3 bases and 0 bases respectively, with 9 bases between them. The CDR3 spans 15 residues. Germline CDR1 reads SGHTA; CDR2 reads FQGNSA. CDR3 nucleotides: TGTGCCAGCAGCTTTAGCGGAAGCTCCTACAATGAGCAGTTCTTC. Translation gives CASSFSGSSYNEQFF. The complete variable domain, with remaining parts taken from reference TRBV7-2 and TRBJ2-1, reads GAGVSQSPSNKVTEKGKDVELRCDPISGHTALYWYRQSLGQGLEFLIYFQGNSAPDKSGLPSDRFSAERTGGSVSTLTIQRTQQEDSAVYLCASSFSGSSYNEQFFGPGTRLTVL.

The chain couples TRBV6-6 to TRBJ2-5; a weak D match, TRBD1 (5 bases). CDR1 and CDR2 from the germline V gene are MNHNY and SVGAGI (reference sequence). With 6 bases removed from V and 1 base from J, the gap between germline ends came to 18 bases. The CDR3 runs 16 residues. In nucleotides, the CDR3 is TGTGCCAGCAGGGATCAGGGTTGGTGGGCCCAAGAGACCCAGTACTTC. It is translated as CASRDQGWWAQETQYF.

The rearrangement joins TRBV4-3 to TRBJ2-4; 8 nucleotides match TRBD1. CDR1 and CDR2 from the germline V gene are LGHNA and YSLEER. The V segment lost 3 bases and the J segment 0 bases; nucleotides outside the gene matches: 4. This CDR3 region has 16 residues. CDR3: CASSQDRVLAKNIQYF. DNA for the CDR3: TGCGCCAGCAGCCAGGACAGGGTTTTAGCCAAAAACATTCAGTACTTC.